These T cell receptor beta chains were read from a single sample in a study of vaccination and CD4 T cells after COVID-19. TCRdb re-called the PCR reads through MiXCR, storing one row per CDR3 protein. This table has approximately 21,000 distinct CDR3 sequences, around 57% appearing once. The material sequenced was CD4+ T cells from blood, taken before SARS-CoV-2 vaccination. The source is a human donor who had recovered from COVID-19. Both conserved end residues are part of each CDR3. Size tells how often a clone was seen (once, few, many) or the class of an expanded clone, and some rows leave it out.

cdr3_aa v_call clone_size cdr3_length
CASSPRRNQETQYF TRBV7-2 few 14
CASAAGGRVQPQHF TRBV27 - 14
CASSTRGEDTEAFF TRBV6-1 - 14
CASRVRGPRYNEQFF TRBV12-2 few 15
CSPFGAPRGTGELFF TRBV20-1 once 15
CASSPGQSHRYNEQFF TRBV5-1 - 16
CASSLKQTIINQPQHF TRBV7-9 - 16
CSVGTGGEQYF TRBV29-1 - 11
CASSLTQEETQYF TRBV7-3 - 13
CASSLISSGRAGGEQYF TRBV7-8 - 17
CSAWDFPNYGYTF TRBV20-1 - 13
CASSLERSYGYTF TRBV7-9 - 13
CSAPGQETEAFF TRBV20-1 - 12
CASARAGQLTYEQYF TRBV2 - 15
CASSLAGQSYLYEQYF TRBV7-2 - 16
CASSPSAGQGAWTF TRBV18 - 14
CASSGHGTAGLIQYF TRBV6-1 - 15
CSARGGETGELFF TRBV20-1 - 13
CASSEAGSYGYTF TRBV6-1 few 13
CASSYVGLKTQYF TRBV6-5 - 13
CASRTPKGLAPYNEQFF TRBV6-2/TRBV6-3 few 17
CATRGGDTQYF TRBV15 - 11
CASSYGYGRVSEQFF TRBV6-5 few 15
CAGGDRGSPGANVLTF TRBV19 few 16
CATSRDFLAGFSGELFF TRBV15 - 17
CASSEPGPRNEQFF TRBV2 - 14
CSARKTILSTEAFF TRBV20-1 - 14
CASSYSGLAGVETQYF TRBV6-5 - 16
CASSRTGSNQPQHF TRBV7-9 - 14
CASSGRDGGHQPQHF TRBV19 - 15
CASSSTNTQYF TRBV7-2 few 11
CASCRGQVLDTQYF TRBV12-3/TRBV12-4 - 14
CATSEPQDRGYEQYF TRBV24-1 - 15
CSARFDTQYF TRBV20-1 - 10
CASKLGRQGNQPQHF TRBV2 - 15
CASSPSSGTQYF TRBV7-3 - 12
CASSYERGYEQYF TRBV6-5 - 13
CASSTIRTGLGGTEAFF TRBV27 few 17
CASSLAIFRAGEVKNIQYF TRBV5-1 - 19
CRCSALRTDTQYF TRBV20-1 few 13